This T cell receptor (beta chain) was profiled in a study of early T cells in non-severe SARS-CoV-2 infection. Across the study: Unpaired chains resulted from sequencing bulk RNA of unsorted whole blood.

The germline CDR1 and CDR2 sequences are SGHAT and FQDESV (reference sequence). V dropped 0 bases and J dropped 4; count of bases not matched to a gene: 3. The CDR3 extends over 16 amino acids. Study observations and caveats: Reliance on VDJdb matching favored anti-spike CD8 responses; private and CD4 specificities were missed.

This clonotype was detected a few times. Its target is not known. Unique molecular identifiers (one per individual cDNA molecule) were attached. One entry per CDR3 protein results from TCRdb running MiXCR on the 5' RACE reads. The sample holds tens of thousands of distinct CDR3 sequences, about 12% seen once. The chain links TRBV11-1 to TRBJ2-1; 10 bases fit TRBD2. The sequence came from an adult who was a healthcare worker with PCR-confirmed SARS-CoV-2 infection or an uninfected control (not recorded which). Sequencing was carried out using whole blood. The CDR3 spells CASSLARTSGYNEQFF. CDR3 DNA: TGTGCCAGCAGCTTAGCGAGGACTAGCGGTTACAATGAGCAGTTCTTC.